Each of the 20 T cell receptor beta chains below was sequenced from the same sample in a study of blood T cell repertoires in COVID-19. Produced via immunoSEQ multiplex PCR; TCRdb's table is partial and in-frame only. The sample has more than 150,000 clones; 65% to 85% are singletons. Sequencing input: peripheral blood. The receptors come from a man in his 60s with active or convalescent COVID-19.

The CDR3: CASSQDGGRAIDTQYF. CDR3 sequence (DNA): TGCGCCAGCAGCCAAGATGGCGGGAGGGCCATAGATACGCAGTATTTT. V usage is TRBV4-3 and J usage is TRBJ2-3; TRBD2 matches 9 bases. CDR1 is LGHNA, CDR2 YSLEER, per germline. There are 16 residues in the CDR3. Unmatched junction bases numbered 6, after V lost 0 bases and J lost 5 bases.

The V call is TRBV5-1, the J call TRBJ1-4, with D unclear. The CDR3 consists of 14 residues. Per the germline V gene, CDR1 is SGHRS and CDR2 is YFSETQ. V gave up 6 bases and J gave up 2 bases, with 11 bases separating them. The CDR3 nucleotides read TGCGCCAGCAAGATGGGCTGGACTAATGAAAAACTGTTTTTT. It codes for CASKMGWTNEKLFF.

The chain uses TRBV5-6 and TRBJ1-1; D not certain. The CDR3 runs 17 residues. V lost 0 bases to trimming and J lost 1 base, with 16 bases between them. Germline V lookup: CDR1 SGHDT, CDR2 YYEEEE. CDR3: CASSLAGQIDRNTEAFF. The CDR3 bases are TGTGCCAGCAGCTTGGCTGGTCAAATCGATAGGAACACTGAAGCTTTCTTT.

The chain uses TRBV28 and TRBJ1-2; D perhaps matches TRBD1 (5 bases). Germline CDR1 and CDR2: MDHEN and SYDVKM. The CDR3 covers 14 residues. The germline V and J ends were trimmed by 3 bases and 0 bases, with 8 bases remaining between them. This chain's CDR3 is CASSFADTNYGYTF. CDR3 in DNA: TGTGCCAGCAGTTTTGCGGACACTAACTATGGCTACACCTTC.

This clone occurred a few times. The V and J genes are TRBV18 and TRBJ2-5, with 9 bases matching TRBD2. This CDR3 has 15 residues. Germline V CDR1 and CDR2: KGHSH, LQKENI. V lost 6 bases and J lost 0; bases outside the gene matches: 5. The DNA of the CDR3 is TGTGCCAGCTCCCCGCGCGGGGGGGACCAAGAGACCCAGTACTTC. Translated, it gives CASSPRGGDQETQYF.

This chain joins TRBV11-3 and TRBJ2-7; no firm D call. Germline CDR1 is SGHNT and CDR2 is YENEEA. V dropped 0 bases and J dropped 2 bases, with 17 bases sitting between them. The CDR3 runs 17 residues. The CDR3 DNA reads TGTGCCAGCAGCTTAGAGTGCCTCGAGCACTCCACCTACGAGCAGTACTTC. It yields the protein CASSLECLEHSTYEQYF. Together with reference TRBV11-3 and TRBJ2-7, the CDR3 gives the full variable domain: EAGVVQSPRYKIIEKKQPVAFWCNPISGHNTLYWYLQNLGQGPELLIRYENEEAVDDSQLPKDRFSAERLKGVDSTLKIQPAELGDSAVYLCASSLECLEHSTYEQYFGPGTRLTVT.

The V call is TRBV7-3, the J call TRBJ1-1; D possibly corresponds to TRBD1 (5 bases). CDR1 SGHTA and CDR2 FQGTGA come from the germline V gene. The CDR3 contains 13 residues. Trimming pared 2 bases from V and 10 bases from J, leaving 14 bases between. CDR3: CASSLQRRDLAFF. The CDR3 DNA reads TGTGCCAGCAGCTTACAGAGGCGGGACTTAGCTTTCTTT.

The chain has TRBV25-1 and TRBJ2-7; no clear D gene. CDR1 is MGHDK, CDR2 SYGVNS, per germline. The CDR3 length is 12 residues. The V and J ends lost 2 bases and 1 base respectively, with 3 bases between them. CDR3 amino acids: CASSERSYEQYF. The CDR3 nucleotides are TGTGCCAGCAGTGAACGGTCCTACGAGCAGTACTTC.

The chain recombines TRBV5-5 with TRBJ2-3, with 13 nucleotides matching TRBD2. The V segment lost 6 bases and the J segment 3 bases; nucleotides outside the gene matches: 10. Germline V gene lookup returns CDR1 SGHKS and CDR2 YYEKEE (reference sequence). This CDR3 contains 17 residues. In DNA, the CDR3 is TGTGCCAGCACCGAGACCCCGACTAGCGGGAGGACAGATACGCAGTATTTT. Amino acids: CASTETPTSGRTDTQYF.

The rearrangement uses TRBV29-1 and TRBJ1-2; 7 positions match TRBD1. The germline CDR1 and CDR2 sequences are SQVTM and ANQGSEA. Trimming took 6 bases from V and 8 from J; bases not matched to a gene: 12. The CDR3 runs 13 residues. CDR3 sequence (DNA): TGCAGCGTGAGGTCGACAGGGAAGGGCGGCTACACCTTC. It codes for CSVRSTGKGGYTF.

This sequence joins TRBV24-1 and TRBJ2-5, with 8 bases aligning to TRBD1. CDR3 length: 19 amino acids. The V segment lost 0 bases and the J segment 5 bases; nucleotides outside the gene matches: 16. Germline-derived CDR1 and CDR2 are KGHDR and SFDVKD. This CDR3 reads CATSDLLGFDRGDLETQYF. The CDR3 region has the DNA TGTGCCACCAGTGATTTGCTAGGGTTCGACAGGGGAGATTTGGAGACCCAGTACTTC.

The chain recombines TRBV21-1 with TRBJ1-6. TRBV21-1 is designated a pseudogene. The CDR3 has 12 amino acids. This CDR3 reads CASRTRTPPLHF. The CDR3 DNA sequence: TGTGCCAGCAGGACTAGAACCCCCCCCCTCCACTTT.

The chain joins TRBV4-1 to TRBJ2-1; TRBD2 agrees at 9 bases. The germline V gene has CDR1 MGHRA and CDR2 YSYEKL. Losses at the gene ends were 4 bases for V and 10 bases for J; bases not matched to a gene: 5. The CDR3 extends over 13 amino acids. The CDR3, as DNA: TGCGCCAGCAGCCCCGGACTAGCGAGCGAGCAGTTCTTC. Translation gives CASSPGLASEQFF.

This sequence joins TRBV24-1 and TRBJ2-2; 9 nucleotides line up with TRBD1. Germline V CDR1 and CDR2: KGHDR, SFDVKD. Unmatched junction bases numbered 5, after V lost 7 bases and J lost 3 bases. This CDR3 is built from 15 residues. The CDR3 nucleotides are TGTGCCACCAGACGAACAGGGGGCGACACCGGGGAGCTGTTTTTT. Translated, it gives CATRRTGGDTGELFF.

The chain links TRBV7-2 to TRBJ1-3; D unresolved. From germline, CDR1 is SGHTA and CDR2 FQGNSA. This CDR3 comprises 14 residues. V was clipped by 4 bases and J by 0 bases, with 7 bases between them. CDR3 coding DNA: TGTGCCAGCAGCTCTTATAACTCTGGAAACACCATATATTTT. Its translation: CASSSYNSGNTIYF.

This clone was detected only once. The sample carries other DNA sequences with the same CDR3. CDR3 amino acids: CASSSNSGNTIYF. The CDR3 DNA reads TGTGCCAGCAGTTCAAACTCTGGAAACACCATATATTTT. The V gene is TRBV7-3, the J gene TRBJ1-3; no definite D call. Trimming cost V 6 bases and J 0 bases, with 6 bases left between them. Germline CDR1 and CDR2: SGHTA and FQGTGA. The CDR3 spans 13 residues.

The chain couples TRBV19 to TRBJ1-1; no clear D. Trimming took off 2 bases at V and 5 bases at J, with 9 bases between the two ends. Per the germline V gene, CDR1 is LNHDA and CDR2 is SQIVND (reference sequence). The CDR3 sequence is 13 residues long. The CDR3 spells CASSIILGTEAFF. The CDR3 DNA reads TGTGCCAGTAGTATAATCCTCGGGACTGAAGCTTTCTTT.

The J gene is TRBJ2-5, the V gene TRBV7-9, with D possibly being TRBD1 (6 bases). V was cut by 4 bases and J by 1 base, with 10 bases left in between. The CDR3 is 14 residues long. CDR1 is SEHNR, CDR2 FQNEAQ, per germline (reference sequence). The CDR3, as DNA: TGTGCCAGCAGCTCGGACAGTTTCCAAGAGACCCAGTACTTC. Amino acid sequence: CASSSDSFQETQYF.

The chain couples TRBV30 to TRBJ1-5; D unresolved. V was pared by 2 bases and J by 7 bases, with 12 bases between. The V gene's germline CDR1 is GTSNPN and CDR2 SVGIG (reference sequence). The CDR3 is 13 residues long. The CDR3 region has the DNA TGTGCCTGGAGTAAGGGAGAACGCCAGCCCCAGCATTTT. Encoded protein: CAWSKGERQPQHF.

J is TRBJ2-1 and V is TRBV27; weak D call: TRBD1 (6 bases). Trimming took off 5 bases at V and 6 bases at J, with 14 bases between the two ends. CDR1 and CDR2 (germline): MNHEY, SMNVEV (reference sequence). The CDR3 has 14 residues. The CDR3, as DNA: TGTGCCAGCAGTCGGGACATCTCAGCCAATGAGCAGTTCTTC. Encoded protein: CASSRDISANEQFF.